Here is one T cell receptor beta chain with its context. No antigen is known for it. The assay looked at roughly 9.4 x 10^4 TCR templates in each sample. Profiled with immunoSEQ multiplex PCR; TCRdb holds only in-frame clones, not every one. This table has about 99,000 clones, more than 85% appearing once. Germline CDR1 and CDR2: SGHNT and YYREEE (reference sequence). Trimming took off 2 bases at V and 1 base at J, with 0 bases between the two ends. The CDR3 is made up of 11 amino acids. This specimen belongs to a study of siplizumab effects on memory and regulatory T cells. Notes on the study in general: Apparently more diverse than memory cells, naive T cells also seemed major alloresponse contributors. An assignable phenotype, naive or memory, was missing from roughly 83-96% of proliferating CD4+ or CD8+ clones. Sequences that were alloreactive and traceable to unstimulated CD4+ memory cells were significantly reduced by siplizumab.

The clonotype comes from a human donor in good health. V gene TRBV5-4 combines with J gene TRBJ2-5; D gene unclear. Sequencing was performed on Tregs sorted from blood. For the CDR3, the DNA is TGTGCCAGCAGCTTCCAAGAGACCCAGTACTTC. This encodes CASSFQETQYF.